The 20 T cell receptor beta chains below were found in one sample sequenced in a study of blood T cell repertoires in COVID-19. TCRdb's copy holds only in-frame clones and misses some; the assay was immunoSEQ multiplex PCR. The table has 150,000 to 200,000 clones, about 90% seen once. The sequenced material came from peripheral blood. Receptors were obtained from a man between 60 and 70 years old with active or convalescent COVID-19.

V usage is TRBV11-2 and J usage is TRBJ2-5, with D hard to call. With 0 bases removed from V and 4 bases from J, the gap between germline ends came to 12 bases. The CDR3 sequence is 15 residues long. Germline V lookup: CDR1 SGHAT, CDR2 FQNNGV. CDR3 in DNA: TGTGCCAGCAGCTTAGAACATTCCCCCGCAGAGACCCAGTACTTC. Translation gives CASSLEHSPAETQYF. The full variable domain, rest sourced from reference TRBV11-2 and TRBJ2-5, is EAGVAQSPRYKIIEKRQSVAFWCNPISGHATLYWYQQILGQGPKLLIQFQNNGVVDDSQLPKDRFSAERLKGVDSTLKIQPAKLEDSAVYLCASSLEHSPAETQYFGPGTRLLVL.

The chain combines TRBV7-9 with TRBJ2-1; weak D call: TRBD2 (6 bases). Per the germline V gene, CDR1 is SEHNR and CDR2 is FQNEAQ (reference sequence). The CDR3 extends over 14 amino acids. V was clipped by 5 bases and J by 7 bases, with 15 bases between them. CDR3 DNA: TGTGCCAGCAGCACCGGGAGCGGTTGGAATGAGCAGTTCTTC. Amino acid sequence: CASSTGSGWNEQFF.

This chain joins TRBV5-4 and TRBJ2-3, with TRBD2 matching 7 bases. V lost 0 bases and J lost 8; bases outside the gene matches: 3. From germline, CDR1 is SGHNT and CDR2 YYREEE (reference sequence). The CDR3 spans 13 residues. CDR3 bases: TGTGCCAGCAGCTTGGCCGGGGAGGGTACGCAGTATTTT. As protein: CASSLAGEGTQYF.

The chain couples TRBV10-3 to TRBJ1-5, with D maybe TRBD1 (5 bases). V lost 8 bases, J lost 1 base, and 12 bases lay in between. The V gene's germline CDR1 is ENHRY and CDR2 SYGVKD. This CDR3 has 14 amino acids. CDR3 sequence: CAIFGGGSNQPQHF. Written as DNA, the CDR3 is TGTGCCATCTTTGGGGGAGGGAGCAATCAGCCCCAGCATTTT.

Worth noting for this clone: At one of its ends the junction is not consistent with the germline gene, which may arise from a read error. The chain has TRBV11-2 and TRBJ2-1, with 8 nucleotides matching TRBD2. Germline-derived CDR1 and CDR2 are SGHAT and FQNNGV. CDR3 length: 16 residues. The CDR3, as DNA: TGTGCCAGTAGCTTAGGTAGCGGGGTCTCCTACAATGAGCAGTTCTTC. Residues: CASSLGSGVSYNEQFF.

This chain joins TRBV19 and TRBJ2-5; possibly TRBD1 for D (5 bases). The CDR3 length is 14 residues. The V gene's germline CDR1 is LNHDA and CDR2 SQIVND (reference sequence). The ends were cut back, 1 base at V and 2 bases at J, with 8 bases in the middle. CDR3: CASSIAAGQETQYF. The CDR3 bases are TGTGCCAGTAGTATAGCGGCAGGGCAAGAGACCCAGTACTTC.

CDR3 in amino acids: CASSLSGTGGSETQYF. The CDR3 DNA follows: TGTGCCAGCAGCTTATCGGGGACAGGGGGCTCGGAGACCCAGTACTTC. The chain employs TRBV7-3 and TRBJ2-5; 12 bases align to TRBD1. This CDR3 is built from 16 residues. Unmatched junction bases numbered 6, after V lost 2 bases and J lost 5 bases. Germline V gene data show CDR1 as SGHTA and CDR2 as FQGTGA.

The V gene is TRBV5-1, the J gene TRBJ2-2; D might be TRBD2 (7 bases). Germline lookup yields CDR1 SGHRS and CDR2 YFSETQ. The CDR3 sequence is 16 residues long. V lost 3 bases to trimming and J lost 0 bases, with 12 bases between them. CDR3 amino acids: CASSSSRGPNTGELFF. CDR3 DNA sequence: TGCGCCAGCAGCTCTTCGCGGGGGCCGAACACCGGGGAGCTGTTTTTT.

This clone was detected once. This chain connects TRBV27 to TRBJ2-5, with 10 bases lining up with TRBD1. CDR3 length equals 17 residues. With V trimmed by 5 bases and J by 3 bases, 12 bases remained unmatched. CDR1 MNHEY and CDR2 SMNVEV come from the germline V gene (reference sequence). CDR3: CASSPPPWTGGKETQYF. The CDR3 DNA reads as TGTGCCAGCAGTCCTCCCCCTTGGACAGGGGGAAAAGAGACCCAGTACTTC.

This chain links TRBV6-5 with TRBJ2-7; 9 nucleotides align to TRBD1. V trimming: 2 bases; J trimming: 5 bases; junction bases outside the gene matches: 7. CDR3 length: 15 amino acids. Germline lookup yields CDR1 MNHEY and CDR2 SVGAGI. The CDR3 sequence: CASSYGGQGIHEQYF. For the CDR3, the DNA is TGTGCCAGCAGTTACGGGGGACAGGGAATCCACGAGCAGTACTTC.

This chain joins TRBV3-1 (or the pseudogene TRBV3-2) and TRBJ2-5; D remains ambiguous. Between the trimmed V and J ends, which lost 4 bases and 5 bases, there was a span of 20 bases. CDR3 length: 16 amino acids. Germline V CDR1 and CDR2: LGHDT, YNNKEL (reference sequence). The CDR3 spells CASSRRLPPRRETQYF. The CDR3 DNA is TGTGCCAGCAGCCGCCGACTTCCTCCCCGAAGGGAGACCCAGTACTTC.

This chain connects TRBV7-2 to TRBJ2-1, with D possibly TRBD2 on 5 matching bases. V was clipped by 0 bases and J by 9 bases, with 9 bases between them. Per germline, CDR1 SGHTA and CDR2 FQGNSA. This CDR3 region has 13 residues. The CDR3 is CASSLAEGAEQFF. CDR3 sequence (DNA): TGTGCCAGCAGCTTAGCCGAGGGCGCTGAGCAGTTCTTC.

The chain couples TRBV6-5 to TRBJ2-4, with unresolved D. Germline CDR1 is MNHEY and CDR2 is SVGAGI. This CDR3 comprises 14 residues. The ends were cut back, 4 bases at V and 8 bases at J, with 15 bases in the middle. The CDR3 DNA reads as TGTGCCAGCAGTTCCCTCAATAAGGCGGACATTCAGTACTTC. It translates to CASSSLNKADIQYF.

J is TRBJ2-2 and V is TRBV7-8, with D uncertain. Germline loops: CDR1 SGHVS, CDR2 FQNEAQ. The length of the CDR3 is 13 residues. V lost 1 base, J lost 6 bases, and 6 bases lay in between. CDR3 residues: CASSLGTPGELFF. The CDR3 bases are TGTGCCAGCAGCTTAGGTACTCCCGGGGAGCTGTTTTTT.

This clone was picked up a small number of times. The chain recombines TRBV2 with TRBJ1-3; D remains ambiguous. V dropped 6 bases and J dropped 0 bases, with 15 bases sitting between them. CDR3 length equals 16 residues. Per germline, CDR1 SNHLY and CDR2 FYNNEI. The CDR3: CASSGGYRSSGNTIYF. DNA for the CDR3: TGTGCCAGCAGCGGCGGGTATAGGTCCTCTGGAAACACCATATATTTT.

The rearrangement joins TRBV5-1 to TRBJ2-5; D gene uncertain. CDR3 length: 15 amino acids. Germline values: CDR1 SGHRS, CDR2 YFSETQ. The V gene lost 0 bases and the J gene lost 1 base, with 10 bases spanning the gap. The CDR3 region has the DNA TGCGCCAGCAGCTTGGCTAGGAGTCCCCAAGAGACCCAGTACTTC. Amino acids: CASSLARSPQETQYF.

The chain links TRBV27 to TRBJ2-1, with unresolved D. The CDR3 totals 14 residues. Trimming removed 3 bases at V and 10 bases at J, with 16 bases between. CDR1 is MNHEY and CDR2 is SMNVEV in the germline V gene (reference sequence). The CDR3: CASSFNAHSQEQFF. The CDR3 nucleotides are TGTGCCAGCAGTTTTAATGCGCATTCCCAAGAGCAGTTCTTC.

This chain connects TRBV7-3 to TRBJ2-3, with D perhaps TRBD2 (6 bases). The germline CDR1 and CDR2 sequences are SGHTA and FQGTGA. V was clipped by 5 bases and J by 2 bases, with 11 bases between them. The CDR3 has 14 amino acids. CDR3 in DNA: TGTGCCAGCAGCGCGGGACTCTACACAGATACGCAGTATTTT. It specifies CASSAGLYTDTQYF.

This chain uses TRBV10-1 with TRBJ1-5; 11 nucleotides align to TRBD1. CDR3 size: 18 residues. The J segment lost 2 bases and the V segment lost 7 bases, leaving 13 bases of the junction unmatched. The germline CDR1 and CDR2 sequences are WNHNN and SYGVQD (reference sequence). The CDR3 sequence is CASTADRGPFFRNQPQHF. CDR3 DNA: TGCGCCAGCACCGCGGACAGGGGGCCTTTTTTCCGCAATCAGCCCCAGCATTTT.

This chain uses TRBV5-4 with TRBJ2-5; 7 nucleotides line up with TRBD1. The CDR3 sequence is 15 residues long. Germline CDR1 SGHNT, CDR2 YYREEE (reference sequence). V was pared by 4 bases and J by 5 bases, with 11 bases of the junction left unmatched. The CDR3 nucleotides read TGTGCCAGCAGCCTAAACAGGGGTTGGGGGGAGACCCAGTACTTC. Amino acid sequence: CASSLNRGWGETQYF.